This entry lists 10 T cell receptor beta chains sequenced from one sample in a study of blood T cell repertoires in COVID-19. Here immunoSEQ multiplex PCR was the method, and the copy in TCRdb shows in-frame clones only, minus some. Altogether approximately 210,000 clones are present, 92% being singletons, with the ten largest covering more than 0.95%. The specimen was peripheral blood. These TCRs come from a man aged 30-40 years with acute or convalescent COVID-19.

Only one count was recorded for this clone. The genes are TRBV9 and TRBJ1-4, with D unresolved. The V end lost 0 bases, the J end lost 10 bases, and 7 bases lay between the germline ends. The CDR3 is 12 amino acids. Per germline, CDR1 SGDLS and CDR2 YYNGEE. CDR3 in DNA: TGTGCCAGCAGCGTAGGAGTTGGAAAACTGTTTTTT. It is translated as CASSVGVGKLFF. Full variable domain (outside the CDR3, taken from reference TRBV9 and TRBJ1-4): DSGVTQTPKHLITATGQRVTLRCSPRSGDLSVYWYQQSLDQGLQFLIQYYNGEERAKGNILERFSAQQFPDLHSELNLSSLELGDSALYFCASSVGVGKLFFGSGTQLSVL.

The CDR3 loop is CASSLDGLNTEAFF. Written as DNA, the CDR3 is TGTGCCAGCAGCTTAGATGGGCTGAACACTGAAGCTTTCTTT. The gene calls are TRBV7-9 and TRBJ1-1, with D uncertain. Deletions cut 1 base from V and 0 bases from J, with 6 bases between. The CDR3 length is 14 residues. Germline loops: CDR1 SEHNR, CDR2 FQNEAQ (reference sequence).

V gene TRBV7-2 combines with J gene TRBJ1-2, with 8 bases aligning to TRBD1. The trim removed 5 bases at V and 2 bases at J, leaving 1 base unmatched. The length of the CDR3 is 13 residues. CDR1 is SGHTA, CDR2 FQGNSA, per germline. DNA for the CDR3: TGTGCCAGCAGCCGGGACAGGAACTATGGCTACACCTTC. This sequence encodes CASSRDRNYGYTF.

V is TRBV21-1 and J is TRBJ1-4; no check of the table's D call, TRBD1, against the DNA was made. TRBV21-1 is reported as a pseudogene. This CDR3 has 14 amino acids. The CDR3 coding sequence is TGTGCCAGCAGCCCAGGGTTCGCTAATGAAAAACTGTTTTTT. This translates into CASSPGFANEKLFF.

The chain joins TRBV7-2 to TRBJ2-2; D remains ambiguous. The CDR3 is made up of 13 amino acids. Germline lookup yields CDR1 SGHTA and CDR2 FQGNSA. V was pared by 4 bases and J by 4 bases, with 7 bases between. The CDR3 bases are TGTGCCAGCAGCTCTTATCTCACCGGGGAGCTGTTTTTT. Amino acid sequence: CASSSYLTGELFF.

The chain links TRBV27 to TRBJ2-7; 9 bases match TRBD1. Germline CDR1 reads MNHEY; CDR2 reads SMNVEV (reference sequence). This CDR3 region has 14 residues. V gave up 6 bases and J gave up 6 bases; unmatched junction bases: 9. The CDR3 nucleotides read TGTGCCAGCAGCGCCGGGACAGGGTTCTCCGAGCAGTACTTC. Protein product: CASSAGTGFSEQYF.

This clone was recorded only once. V gene TRBV12-5 combines with J gene TRBJ1-1, with a weak D call TRBD1 (5 bases). This CDR3 is built from 13 residues. Trimming stripped 5 bases from V and 5 bases from J, with 12 bases between. Germline V gene sequence: CDR1 LGHNT, CDR2 FRNRAP. The CDR3 loop reads CASGPRGGTEAFF. DNA for the CDR3: TGTGCTAGTGGTCCTAGGGGAGGAACTGAAGCTTTCTTT. Drawing the rest from reference TRBV12-5 and TRBJ1-1, the complete variable domain is DARVTQTPRHKVTEMGQEVTMRCQPILGHNTVFWYRQTMMQGLELLAYFRNRAPLDDSGMPKDRFSAEMPDATLATLKIQPSEPRDSAVYFCASGPRGGTEAFFGQGTRLTVV.

This clone appeared a single time. The CDR3 reads CASSEWARNLEGYTF. The CDR3 DNA is TGTGCCAGCAGTGAATGGGCGCGAAACCTTGAAGGCTACACCTTC. The chain joins TRBV25-1 to TRBJ1-2; D call uncertain. Trimming stripped 1 base from V and 8 bases from J, with 17 bases between. The CDR3 consists of 15 residues. Germline V CDR1 and CDR2: MGHDK, SYGVNS.

The chain combines TRBV27 with TRBJ1-5, with D unclear. The CDR3 consists of 12 residues. Germline CDR1 is MNHEY and CDR2 is SMNVEV (reference sequence). The ends were cut back, 5 bases at V and 8 bases at J, with 10 bases in the middle. The CDR3 loop is CASSRRDKPQHF. The CDR3 nucleotides are TGTGCCAGCAGTCGCCGGGATAAGCCCCAGCATTTT.

This chain uses TRBV18 with TRBJ2-7; a possible D gene is TRBD2 (6 bases). Germline-derived CDR1 and CDR2 are KGHSH and LQKENI. V was shortened by 6 bases and J by 2 bases, with 11 bases between the two germline ends. There are 13 residues in the CDR3. The CDR3 bases are TGTGCCAGCTCTGTGGGGAGGACCTACGAGCAGTACTTC. Translation gives CASSVGRTYEQYF.